These 9 T cell receptor beta chains share one sample of origin, sequenced in a study of cytomegalovirus exposure and HLA in healthy donors. Method: immunoSEQ multiplex PCR; TCRdb's copy keeps in-frame clones and lacks some. The sample consists of 85,000 to 90,000 clones, approximately 96% of them appearing once. Input material: PBMCs. Every receptor here comes from a man between 18 and 35 years old in good health and CMV-seronegative.

The rearrangement links TRBV29-1 to TRBJ2-1; D ambiguous. Between the trimmed V and J ends, which lost 1 base and 9 bases, there was a span of 16 bases. The CDR3 covers 14 residues. Per germline, CDR1 SQVTM and CDR2 ANQGSEA. The CDR3 spells CSVEVLQDYGEQFF. DNA of the CDR3: TGCAGCGTTGAAGTCTTGCAGGATTACGGTGAGCAGTTCTTC.

The rearrangement uses TRBV2 and TRBJ2-7; TRBD2 matches 8 bases. Germline V gene lookup returns CDR1 SNHLY and CDR2 FYNNEI. This CDR3 is built from 15 residues. Germline trimming cut 10 bases from V and 4 bases from J; bases unmatched to any gene: 15. The DNA for the CDR3 is TGTGCCACCACGCTTGGAGCGGGAGAGGGGTACGAGCAGTACTTC. Translating gives CATTLGAGEGYEQYF.

V gene TRBV5-1 combines with J gene TRBJ2-7; 11 nucleotides line up with TRBD1. The V gene's germline CDR1 is SGHRS and CDR2 YFSETQ. This CDR3 has 14 amino acids. After removal of 5 bases from V and 6 bases from J, the junction contained 7 bases not matched to a gene. The CDR3, as DNA: TGCGCCAGCAGTAGGACAGGGGGCGCAGGCGAGCAGTACTTC. Protein product: CASSRTGGAGEQYF.

The J gene is TRBJ2-7, the V gene TRBV11-3, with a possible D match to TRBD2 (5 bases). CDR1 is SGHNT and CDR2 is YENEEA in the germline V gene. V shed 5 bases and J shed 9 bases, with 17 bases lying between them. The CDR3 is 13 residues long. CDR3 region: CASSLRSGLRQYV. The CDR3 nucleotides are TGTGCCAGCAGCCTGCGATCGGGGTTGCGGCAGTACGTC.

The chain employs TRBV27 and TRBJ2-3, with TRBD1 matching over 10 bases. Trimming cost V 5 bases and J 2 bases; bases outside gene matches: 7. This CDR3 contains 16 residues. Germline assignment: CDR1 MNHEY and CDR2 SMNVEV (reference sequence). DNA for the CDR3: TGTGCCAGCAGTCTCGACAGGGGGCGCGTCACAGATACGCAGTATTTT. Translation gives CASSLDRGRVTDTQYF.

In regard to this clone: The same CDR3 is also encoded by other DNA sequences in this sample. The V and J genes are TRBV9 and TRBJ1-4, with 7 bases matching TRBD1. Germline V gives CDR1 SGDLS, CDR2 YYNGEE. V was pared by 3 bases and J by 8 bases, with 7 bases of the junction left unmatched. The CDR3 is 14 amino acids. This chain's CDR3 is CASSGQGESEKLFF. The CDR3 bases are TGTGCCAGCAGCGGACAGGGAGAGAGCGAAAAACTGTTTTTT.

The chain recombines TRBV12-5 with TRBJ2-2; TRBD2 might be the D (5 bases). CDR1 and CDR2 (germline): LGHNT, FRNRAP. The CDR3 covers 15 residues. V lost 0 bases and J 4 bases, leaving 9 bases between the germline ends. This chain's CDR3 is CASGLVTGTTGELFF. The CDR3 DNA reads as TGTGCTAGTGGTTTGGTAACGGGAACCACCGGGGAGCTGTTTTTT.

V is TRBV15 and J is TRBJ2-5, with TRBD1 identical over 9 bases. There are 17 residues in the CDR3. In germline, CDR1 is LNHNV, CDR2 YYDKDF (reference sequence). The V and J ends lost 0 bases and 3 bases, in that order; junction bases with no gene match: 8. The CDR3 protein is CATSRDPPTGGEETQYF. The DNA for the CDR3 is TGTGCCACCAGCAGAGATCCCCCCACAGGGGGCGAAGAGACCCAGTACTTC.

The V gene is TRBV7-2, the J gene TRBJ2-5; D is ambiguous. The germline gives CDR1 SGHTA, CDR2 FQGNSA. With 6 bases removed from V and 2 bases from J, the gap between germline ends came to 10 bases. The CDR3 has 13 amino acids. The CDR3 region is CASRPRSQETQYF. The CDR3 coding sequence is TGTGCCAGCAGACCCCGTAGTCAAGAGACCCAGTACTTC.